A single sample gave rise to the 6 T cell receptor beta chains below, sequenced in a study of metastatic and nonmetastatic thyroid tumors. Each patient went into thyroid surgery without having received any treatment. TCRdb recomputed clones from the PCR reads via MiXCR. The sample has tens of thousands of clones, roughly 12% seen once. Sequenced sample: blood. All receptors come from a female donor with papillary thyroid cancer or a benign thyroid nodule (not recorded which). Some clones in this sample may be carry-over from other donors' samples.

This clone was recorded at least ten times. The chain combines TRBV9 with TRBJ2-7; D perhaps matches TRBD2 (6 bases). V was cut by 3 bases and J by 7 bases, with 17 bases left in between. Germline values: CDR1 SGDLS, CDR2 YYNGEE. The CDR3 spans 14 residues. CDR3 DNA sequence: TGTGCCAGCAGCGCCGGGACTCCAAAGGGGGAGCAGTACTTC. Translating gives CASSAGTPKGEQYF.

This clone occurred many times. The rearrangement uses TRBV9 and TRBJ1-3, with a weak D call TRBD1 (5 bases). CDR1 and CDR2 (germline): SGDLS, YYNGEE. The CDR3 is made up of 15 amino acids. Between the trimmed V and J ends, which lost 2 bases and 2 bases, there was a span of 11 bases. The CDR3 region has the DNA TGTGCCAGCAGCGTTTCTGGGGGACCTGGAAACACCATATATTTT. Its protein product is CASSVSGGPGNTIYF.

There are many counts of this clone. The chain carries TRBV2 and TRBJ1-1; TRBD1 might be the D (6 bases). The CDR3 contains 14 residues. V lost 2 bases and J lost 4, with 11 bases in between. Germline V gene sequence: CDR1 SNHLY, CDR2 FYNNEI. CDR3 DNA: TGTGCCAGCAGTGAATGGGTAGGGGGCACTGAAGCTTTCTTT. It encodes CASSEWVGGTEAFF.

As regards this clone: The conserved final phenylalanine or tryptophan is absent from the CDR3, which likely points to a read error. The rearrangement links TRBV20-1 to TRBJ1-5; maybe TRBD1 (5 bases). This CDR3 is built from 14 residues. In germline, CDR1 is DFQATT, CDR2 SNEGSKA (reference sequence). The CDR3 protein is CSAEGPNRNQPQHL. The CDR3 bases are TGCAGCGCAGAGGGGCCTAACCGGAATCAGCCCCAGCATCTT.

This clone was found many times. CDR3 amino acids: CSAMGTDTQYF. In DNA, the CDR3 is TGCAGTGCTATGGGCACAGATACGCAGTATTTT. The chain is built from TRBV20-1 and TRBJ2-3, with D unclear. This CDR3 is built from 11 residues. CDR1 DFQATT and CDR2 SNEGSKA come from the germline V gene (reference sequence). The V gene lost 4 bases and the J gene lost 1 base, with 3 bases spanning the gap.

This clone appeared many times. The chain uses TRBV11-2 and TRBJ1-2; TRBD1 matches at 10 bases. Germline values: CDR1 SGHAT, CDR2 FQNNGV. The CDR3 extends over 16 amino acids. The J segment lost 3 bases and the V segment lost 5 bases, leaving 9 bases of the junction unmatched. The CDR3 protein is CASSPSTGGAYYGYTF. The CDR3 DNA is TGTGCCAGCAGCCCGTCGACAGGGGGCGCGTACTATGGCTACACCTTC. The variable domain in full, completed from reference TRBV11-2 and TRBJ1-2, reads EAGVAQSPRYKIIEKRQSVAFWCNPISGHATLYWYQQILGQGPKLLIQFQNNGVVDDSQLPKDRFSAERLKGVDSTLKIQPAKLEDSAVYLCASSPSTGGAYYGYTFGSGTRLTVV.